This T cell receptor beta chain came from a study of blood T cell repertoires in COVID-19. Study-wide background: Samples representing acute and convalescent COVID-19 were sourced from the United States, Italy and Spain. Sample material is recorded as cDNA or gDNA derived from T cells, B-cell-depleted T cells, or PBMCs.

In the study's own analysis: Cell counts per sample came from amplifying reference gene primers. Profiled with immunoSEQ multiplex PCR; TCRdb holds only in-frame clones, not every one. The V and J calls and clone size come from that table; D and trimming were worked out from the DNA. Here the sample spans some 110,000 clones, 85% being singletons. CDR3 size: 16 residues. Germline values: CDR1 SEHNR, CDR2 FQNEAQ (reference sequence). Trimming at V came to 4 bases and at J to 1 base, leaving 6 bases not matched to a gene. This receptor was obtained from a man aged 40-50 years with acute or convalescent COVID-19. This chain uses TRBV7-9 with TRBJ1-4; 7 bases match TRBD1. Sequenced material: peripheral blood. The chain's CDR3 is CASSWGQLLTNEKLFF. DNA of the CDR3: TGTGCCAGCAGCTGGGGACAGCTACTAACTAATGAAAAACTGTTTTTT.